The TCR beta chain under discussion was sequenced for a study of regulatory T cells in long-lasting Graves disease. Notes on the study in general: Few sampled subjects may have lowered accuracy.

In its sample, this clonotype was seen many times. What it binds is not known. Arm-PCR of CDR3 regions and iRepertoire HTBI primers were used to build TCR beta libraries. MiXCR, applied by TCRdb to the multiplex PCR reads, yields one record per CDR3 protein. Of 350,000 to 450,000 distinct CDR3 sequences in the sample, over 15% were seen once. The CDR3 consists of 13 residues. Losses at the gene ends were 7 bases for V and 5 bases for J; bases not matched to a gene: 2. CDR1 and CDR2 from the germline V gene are SGHTA and FQGNSA. Time point denoted: newly diagnosed GD, antithyroid drugs for less than 3 months. PBMCs were the source of the RNA used for TCR sequencing. The same specimen was also included in a second study, on T cells in Graves' hyperthyroidism and ophthalmopathy.

The origin of this receptor is a man in his forties or fifties with Graves disease. The material was peripheral blood mononuclear cells (PBMCs), obtained at new diagnosis, from a patient treated with antithyroid drugs. The J gene is TRBJ2-5, the V gene TRBV7-2; 12 bases align to TRBD2. CDR3 nucleotides: TGTGCCAGCAAGACTAGCGGGGGCGAGACCCAGTACTTC. It translates to CASKTSGGETQYF.